This TCR beta chain appears in the sequencing data of a study of shared clonotypes between healthy human individuals. The overall study: Each donor's CD8 memory used one plate, CD8 naive two, each CD4 subset three.

Study-wide points: Sequencing depth was expected to affect clonotype sharing among donors.

To note about this clone: Its specificity is unknown.

V trimming: 4 bases; J trimming: 0 bases; junction bases outside the gene matches: 6. CDR3 length: 16 amino acids. CDR1 is MGHRA, CDR2 YSYEKL, per germline. Execution of the assay was at deep level. Sorted-subset replicate PCR reactions contained approximately 190 ng DNA, corresponding to about 30,000 T cell genomes. Here immunoSEQ multiplex PCR was the method, and the copy in TCRdb shows in-frame clones only, minus some. The table shows roughly 1,500,000 clones, with around 98.5% occurring only once. The specimen sequenced was naive CD4+ T cells sorted from blood. This sample's subset: CD45RA+ positively selected. This TCR was recovered from a man aged 25 to 40 in good health. The V gene is TRBV4-1, the J gene TRBJ1-5; 7 bases align to TRBD1. The CDR3 DNA reads as TGCGCCAGCAGCCCCGACAGGGAACCTAGCAATCAGCCCCAGCATTTT. Translation gives CASSPDREPSNQPQHF.